Shown below are 30 T cell receptor beta chains from a single sample sequenced in a study of OX40 agonist ivuxolimab in advanced cancers. Repertoires were generated with immunoSEQ multiplex PCR, while TCRdb's copy carries only in-frame clones and drops some. The sample has under 85,000 clones, 85% to 90% seen once; the top ten hold 0.47%. The starting material was CD4+ or CD8+ T cells sorted from blood, obtained in a trial of the OX40 agonist ivuxolimab. The receptors were sampled from an adult with an advanced solid tumor such as melanoma, head and neck, liver or kidney cancer.

This clone appeared once. The identical CDR3 is also encoded by other nucleotide sequences in the sample. The J gene is TRBJ2-7, the V gene TRBV6-5; D possibly uses TRBD1 or TRBD2 (5 bases each). CDR1 is MNHEY and CDR2 is SVGAGI in the germline V gene. Trimming cost V 6 bases and J 2 bases, with 14 bases left between them. The CDR3 sequence is 14 residues long. In DNA, the CDR3 is TGTGCCAGCAGCTACCGGGACGGAACCTACGAGCAGTACTTC. This translates into CASSYRDGTYEQYF.

This sequence joins TRBV9 and TRBJ1-1; D remains ambiguous. The CDR3 covers 11 residues. The germline V gene has CDR1 SGDLS and CDR2 YYNGEE. Deletions cut 3 bases from V and 10 bases from J, with 10 bases between. The CDR3 region is CASSGRLGAFF. The CDR3 bases are TGTGCCAGCAGCGGCCGACTGGGAGCTTTCTTT.

The chain links TRBV6-1 to TRBJ2-2; D is ambiguous. CDR1 and CDR2 from the germline V gene are MNHNS and SASEGT. This CDR3 spans 13 amino acids. The V gene lost 6 bases and the J gene lost 5 bases, with 10 bases spanning the gap. The DNA of the CDR3 is TGTGCCAGCAGGGATGAGAATACCGGGGAGCTGTTTTTT. This encodes CASRDENTGELFF.

The chain recombines TRBV14 with TRBJ1-6; the match to TRBD1 covers 7 bases. Germline values: CDR1 SGHDN, CDR2 FVKESK. The CDR3 has 14 amino acids. Trimming at V came to 4 bases and at J to 9 bases, leaving 6 bases not matched to a gene. The CDR3 region is CASSRGQLTSPLHF. CDR3 nucleotides: TGTGCCAGCAGCCGGGGACAGCTCACTTCACCCCTCCACTTT.

As concerns this clone: Other DNA variants within this sample encode the same CDR3. This chain joins TRBV29-1 and TRBJ1-1; 7 bases agree with TRBD1. The CDR3 is 13 amino acids. V lost 7 bases to trimming and J lost 2 bases; unmatched junction nucleotides: 7. Germline V gene lookup returns CDR1 SQVTM and CDR2 ANQGSEA. CDR3 bases: TGCAGCGCTCGACAGGGCGCCAACACTGAAGCTTTCTTT. It translates to CSARQGANTEAFF.

This clone appeared a single time. CDR3 sequence: CASSSPGTEVYNEQFF. CDR3 in DNA: TGTGCCAGCAGCTCACCCGGCACGGAGGTCTACAATGAGCAGTTCTTC. The V gene is TRBV7-9, the J gene TRBJ2-1, with D tentatively TRBD2 (5 bases). The CDR3 is made up of 16 amino acids. Trimming removed 4 bases from V and 3 bases from J, with 16 bases in between. CDR1 is SEHNR and CDR2 is FQNEAQ in the germline V gene (reference sequence). Variable domain in full (rest from reference TRBV7-9 and TRBJ2-1): DTGVSQNPRHKITKRGQNVTFRCDPISEHNRLYWYRQTLGQGPEFLTYFQNEAQLEKSRLLSDRFSAERPKGSFSTLEIQRTEQGDSAMYLCASSSPGTEVYNEQFFGPGTRLTVL.

The J gene is TRBJ2-7, the V gene TRBV10-3; D is possibly TRBD1 or TRBD2 (5 bases each). Trimming pared 8 bases from V and 0 bases from J, leaving 17 bases between. Per germline, CDR1 ENHRY and CDR2 SYGVKD. The CDR3 is 15 amino acids. CDR3 loop: CAIGGPDASSYEQYF. The DNA for the CDR3 is TGTGCCATCGGGGGACCGGACGCAAGCTCCTACGAGCAGTACTTC.

This sequence joins TRBV15 and TRBJ1-4; D not resolved. CDR3 size: 16 residues. Per the germline V gene, CDR1 is LNHNV and CDR2 is YYDKDF (reference sequence). The ends were cut back, 0 bases at V and 3 bases at J, with 11 bases in the middle. This chain's CDR3 is CATSRDGGSANEKLFF. For the CDR3, the DNA is TGTGCCACCAGCAGAGATGGAGGGAGCGCTAATGAAAAACTGTTTTTT.

The rearrangement uses TRBV5-1 and TRBJ1-2; D may be TRBD1 (6 bases). V was pared by 0 bases and J by 0 bases, with 9 bases between. The CDR3 contains 15 residues. Germline V gene lookup returns CDR1 SGHRS and CDR2 YFSETQ. The DNA of the CDR3 is TGCGCCAGCAGCTTGGGACAGGATGCTAACTATGGCTACACCTTC. As protein: CASSLGQDANYGYTF.

The V and J genes are TRBV15 and TRBJ2-1; 11 bases map to TRBD2. With 3 bases clipped from V and 5 bases from J, the junction kept 9 bases outside the gene matches. Germline CDR1 is LNHNV and CDR2 is YYDKDF (reference sequence). The CDR3 sequence is 17 residues long. The CDR3 reads CATSRKNSGGADNEQFF. CDR3 nucleotides: TGTGCCACCAGCAGGAAAAATAGCGGGGGGGCCGACAATGAGCAGTTCTTC.

V is TRBV29-1 and J is TRBJ2-2; 9 bases fit TRBD1. CDR3 size: 16 residues. CDR1 is SQVTM and CDR2 is ANQGSEA in the germline V gene. V dropped 3 bases and J dropped 6; count of bases not matched to a gene: 11. This CDR3 reads CSVEGYGTGWAGELFF. The CDR3 region has the DNA TGCAGCGTTGAGGGTTACGGGACAGGGTGGGCCGGGGAGCTGTTTTTT.

Points on this clone: Other DNA sequences from this sample encode an identical CDR3 as well. Here the CDR3 reads CASSWDRGTNTEAFF. CDR3 bases: TGCGCCAGCAGCTGGGACAGGGGTACGAACACTGAAGCTTTCTTT. This rearrangement joins TRBV5-1 to TRBJ1-1, with TRBD1 matching over 10 bases. V lost 3 bases and J lost 1; bases outside the gene matches: 3. Germline assignment: CDR1 SGHRS and CDR2 YFSETQ. The CDR3 contains 15 residues.

On this clone: At one boundary the junction diverges from the germline segment, which might be a read error. V usage is TRBV28 and J usage is TRBJ1-5, with D perhaps matching TRBD1 (6 bases). From germline, CDR1 is MDHEN and CDR2 SYDVKM. The CDR3 totals 12 residues. CDR3 loop: CASSLGGDTGYF. CDR3 bases: TGTGCCAGCAGTTTGGGGGGCGACACTGGGTATTTT.

The chain links TRBV7-3 to TRBJ2-5; 7 positions match TRBD1. This CDR3 has 15 residues. Germline V CDR1 and CDR2: SGHTA, FQGTGA. The junction had 3 bases not matched to a gene; V was cut back by 1 base and J by 1 base. CDR3 protein: CASSLRQGTQETQYF. Here the CDR3 DNA reads TGTGCCAGCAGCTTAAGACAGGGCACCCAAGAGACCCAGTACTTC.

This clone was seen more than once but under ten times. This chain connects TRBV5-4 to TRBJ2-7; D perhaps matches TRBD1 (5 bases). The CDR3 runs to 14 residues. Germline values: CDR1 SGHNT, CDR2 YYREEE (reference sequence). Trimming removed 4 bases at V and 2 bases at J, with 13 bases between. The CDR3 loop reads CASSLMTAPYEQYF. CDR3 nucleotide sequence: TGTGCCAGCAGCCTAATGACAGCGCCCTACGAGCAGTACTTC.

The chain recombines TRBV6-1 with TRBJ1-2; D unclear. The CDR3 sequence is 17 residues long. The germline gives CDR1 MNHNS, CDR2 SASEGT. The V and J ends lost 4 bases and 8 bases respectively, with 26 bases between them. The CDR3, as DNA: TGTGCCAGCAGTGCCTCGATGAGGGCCCGCGTAATGATAGGCTACACCTTC. Protein: CASSASMRARVMIGYTF.

V and J are TRBV18 and TRBJ2-6, with D perhaps assigned TRBD1 or TRBD2 (5 bases each). The germline gives CDR1 KGHSH, CDR2 LQKENI. The CDR3 extends over 15 amino acids. Trimming pared 3 bases from V and 4 bases from J, leaving 10 bases between. CDR3 nucleotide sequence: TGTGCCAGCTCACCGGGGGAAACCGGGGCCAACGTCCTGACTTTC. As protein: CASSPGETGANVLTF. The complete variable domain, with remaining parts taken from reference TRBV18 and TRBJ2-6, reads NAGVMQNPRHLVRRRGQEARLRCSPMKGHSHVYWYRQLPEEGLKFMVYLQKENIIDESGMPKERFSAEFPKEGPSILRIQQVVRGDSAAYFCASSPGETGANVLTFGAGSRLTVL.

The sample holds one count of this clone. CDR3 sequence reads: CASSLGGPSYNEQFF. The CDR3 nucleotides read TGTGCCAGCAGCTTGGGGGGCCCCTCCTACAATGAGCAGTTCTTC. The chain recombines TRBV5-4 with TRBJ2-1; a weak D match, TRBD1 (5 bases). Germline CDR1 reads SGHNT; CDR2 reads YYREEE (reference sequence). Trimming stripped 0 bases from V and 0 bases from J, with 7 bases between. This CDR3 has 15 amino acids. The full variable domain, its missing parts supplied by reference TRBV5-4 and TRBJ2-1, is ETGVTQSPTHLIKTRGQQVTLRCSSQSGHNTVSWYQQALGQGPQFIFQYYREEENGRGNFPPRFSGLQFPNYSSELNVNALELDDSALYLCASSLGGPSYNEQFFGPGTRLTVL.

The chain uses TRBV5-4 and TRBJ1-2; D is ambiguous. V was pared by 1 base and J by 4 bases, with 17 bases between. This CDR3 contains 16 residues. Germline V gene data show CDR1 as SGHNT and CDR2 as YYREEE (reference sequence). For the CDR3, the DNA is TGTGCCAGCAGCTTGCCTCCGTTTGGGCTGGCCTATGGCTACACCTTC. Amino acid sequence: CASSLPPFGLAYGYTF.

The chain recombines TRBV18 with TRBJ1-2; D gene unclear. CDR1 is KGHSH, CDR2 LQKENI, per germline. The CDR3 runs to 14 residues. V was cut by 3 bases and J by 5 bases, with 13 bases left in between. CDR3: CASSPSSQGYGYTF. CDR3 DNA: TGTGCCAGCTCACCTTCGTCTCAAGGGTATGGCTACACCTTC.

This clone occurred once. The chain joins TRBV6-1 to TRBJ2-7; D call uncertain. The ends were cut back, 2 bases at V and 3 bases at J, with 11 bases in the middle. The V gene's germline CDR1 is MNHNS and CDR2 SASEGT. This CDR3 has 14 residues. CDR3 amino acids: CASSERQADYEQYF. CDR3 DNA sequence: TGTGCCAGCAGTGAAAGGCAGGCGGACTACGAGCAGTACTTC.

The chain carries TRBV9 and TRBJ2-7; the D gene could be TRBD1 or TRBD2 (5 bases each). The germline V gene has CDR1 SGDLS and CDR2 YYNGEE. The V and J ends lost 4 bases and 4 bases respectively, with 15 bases between them. This CDR3 region has 14 residues. In nucleotides, the CDR3 is TGTGCCAGCAGCCCTAGGGGAGCCTCTTACGAGCAGTACTTC. Its translation is CASSPRGASYEQYF.

The chain combines TRBV6-1 with TRBJ1-2; tentatively, D is TRBD1 (5 bases). The CDR3 length is 14 residues. Germline V lookup: CDR1 MNHNS, CDR2 SASEGT. V dropped 8 bases and J dropped 7 bases, with 20 bases sitting between them. In nucleotides, the CDR3 is TGTGCCAGCCGTATTACTGGGGCCTCTGGTGGCTACACCTTC. It specifies CASRITGASGGYTF.

V usage is TRBV27 and J usage is TRBJ2-1; perhaps TRBD2 as D (5 bases). The CDR3 length is 13 residues. CDR1 and CDR2 from the germline V gene are MNHEY and SMNVEV (reference sequence). V was shortened by 7 bases and J by 8 bases, with 15 bases between the two germline ends. This CDR3 is CASKPLPEDEQFF. The DNA for the CDR3 is TGTGCCAGCAAACCTCTGCCGGAGGATGAGCAGTTCTTC.

The chain joins TRBV28 to TRBJ2-7, with D unresolved. The germline gives CDR1 MDHEN, CDR2 SYDVKM. Trimming removed 5 bases at V and 3 bases at J, with 17 bases between. CDR3 length equals 15 residues. The CDR3 sequence is CASSIRQSIHYEQYF. In DNA, the CDR3 is TGTGCCAGCAGTATTCGGCAGTCAATCCACTACGAGCAGTACTTC. Combining the CDR3 with reference TRBV28 and TRBJ2-7 gives the whole variable domain DVKVTQSSRYLVKRTGEKVFLECVQDMDHENMFWYRQDPGLGLRLIYFSYDVKMKEKGDIPEGYSVSREKKERFSLILESASTNQTSMYLCASSIRQSIHYEQYFGPGTRLTVT.

This clone occurred a few times. The chain combines TRBV2 with TRBJ2-2; unclear D gene. Germline V gene lookup returns CDR1 SNHLY and CDR2 FYNNEI. This CDR3 contains 12 residues. Trimming pared 8 bases from V and 4 bases from J, leaving 8 bases between. The CDR3 loop is CASVRSTGELFF. The CDR3 bases are TGTGCCAGCGTTAGGAGCACCGGGGAGCTGTTTTTT.

Here the CDR3 DNA reads TGTGCCATCACCCAAGCAAGTGGGGGGGCCGCGAATGAGCAGTTCTTC. Translation gives CAITQASGGAANEQFF. The V call is TRBV10-3, the J call TRBJ2-1; a possible D gene is TRBD2 (7 bases). This CDR3 region has 16 residues. Germline V gene lookup returns CDR1 ENHRY and CDR2 SYGVKD. V was shortened by 7 bases and J by 7 bases, with 23 bases between the two germline ends.

The genes are TRBV7-2 and TRBJ1-3; the match to TRBD1 covers 7 bases. J was trimmed by 0 bases and V by 10 bases; bases with no gene match: 9. Germline-derived CDR1 and CDR2 are SGHTA and FQGNSA. The CDR3 covers 15 residues. The CDR3 spells CATRTGTSSGNTIYF. The CDR3 nucleotides read TGTGCCACCCGGACAGGCACAAGCTCTGGAAACACCATATATTTT.

The chain employs TRBV27 and TRBJ1-1; TRBD1 matches at 7 bases. V lost 6 bases, J lost 11 bases, and 15 bases stayed unmatched. The CDR3 has 14 residues. The germline V gene has CDR1 MNHEY and CDR2 SMNVEV (reference sequence). The CDR3 reads CASSTQGLAVHAFF. CDR3 sequence (DNA): TGTGCCAGCAGCACACAGGGGTTAGCGGTGCACGCTTTCTTT.

This chain joins TRBV5-1 and TRBJ1-4, with 11 bases lining up with TRBD1. The V and J ends lost 3 bases and 3 bases, in that order; junction bases with no gene match: 7. The CDR3 loop spans 17 amino acids. Looked up from germline, CDR1 is SGHRS and CDR2 is YFSETQ. The CDR3 protein is CASSSGTGGRPNEKLFF. In nucleotides, the CDR3 is TGCGCCAGCAGCTCCGGGACAGGGGGAAGACCTAATGAAAAACTGTTTTTT.